Detailed here is one T cell receptor beta chain. V lost 4 bases, J lost 3 bases, and 10 bases lay in between. The CDR3 contains 13 residues. CDR1 and CDR2 from the germline V gene are LGHDT and YNNKEL (reference sequence). These data come from a study of blood T cell repertoires in COVID-19. Across the study: Donors in the United States, Italy and Spain gave samples during acute or convalescent COVID-19. T cells, B-cell-depleted T cells, or PBMCs supplied cDNA or gDNA.

This table comes from immunoSEQ multiplex PCR, and its TCRdb copy is limited to in-frame clones, with some not included. The table has tens of thousands of clones, 70% to 90% seen once. The V gene is TRBV3-1 (or the pseudogene TRBV3-2), the J gene TRBJ2-7; perhaps TRBD1 as D (6 bases). This TCR derives from a man over 45 with active COVID-19. The source material was peripheral blood. The CDR3 nucleotides read TGTGCCAGCAGCCTTTACAGGGACTACGAGCAGTACTTC. This translates into CASSLYRDYEQYF.